Listed here are 8 T cell receptor beta chains from one sample, sequenced in a study of blood T cell repertoires in COVID-19. Assay used: immunoSEQ multiplex PCR; TCRdb lists only in-frame clones, some missing. Counted here are some 130,000 clones, 60% to 80% occurring once; the ten biggest clones make up 9.5% to 13%. Sequencing input: peripheral blood. The receptor set was obtained from a man aged 55 to 70 who had recovered from COVID-19.

The chain uses TRBV21-1 and TRBJ2-1; the table's D call, TRBD2, has no DNA check behind it. TRBV21-1 is given as a pseudogene. This CDR3 contains 17 residues. CDR3 bases: TGTGCCAGCAGCAAGGGGAGGTGTCGGAGGGGCTACAATGAGCAGTTCTTC. It specifies CASSKGRCRRGYNEQFF.

The rearrangement joins TRBV7-9 to TRBJ1-6; 8 positions agree with TRBD1. Germline CDR1 and CDR2: SEHNR and FQNEAQ (reference sequence). V lost 2 bases and J lost 10; bases outside the gene matches: 10. The CDR3 runs to 16 residues. The CDR3 nucleotides are TGTGCCAGCAGCTTATCACGCCTGACAGGGGCCTCACCCCTCCACTTT. This codes for CASSLSRLTGASPLHF. Drawing the rest from reference TRBV7-9 and TRBJ1-6, the complete variable domain is DTGVSQNPRHKITKRGQNVTFRCDPISEHNRLYWYRQTLGQGPEFLTYFQNEAQLEKSRLLSDRFSAERPKGSFSTLEIQRTEQGDSAMYLCASSLSRLTGASPLHFGNGTRLTVT.

The gene calls are TRBV4-2 and TRBJ1-3, with 9 bases lining up with TRBD1. With 4 bases clipped from V and 0 bases from J, the junction kept 10 bases outside the gene matches. This CDR3 spans 18 amino acids. Germline loops: CDR1 LGHNA, CDR2 YNFKEQ. The CDR3 bases are TGTGCCAGCAGCCGAACACCGGGACAGGGCCTCTCTGGAAACACCATATATTTT. This translates into CASSRTPGQGLSGNTIYF.

This clone was counted a single time. The chain couples TRBV5-1 to TRBJ1-6; D is unclear. From germline, CDR1 is SGHRS and CDR2 YFSETQ. The V end was cut by 4 bases, the J end by 3 bases, with 11 bases between. This CDR3 is 15 amino acids long. The CDR3 DNA follows: TGCGCCAGCAGCGCTGACGGGATCTATAATTCACCCCTCCACTTT. As protein: CASSADGIYNSPLHF. Full variable domain (outside the CDR3, taken from reference TRBV5-1 and TRBJ1-6): KAGVTQTPRYLIKTRGQQVTLSCSPISGHRSVSWYQQTPGQGLQFLFEYFSETQRNKGNFPGRFSGRQFSNSRSEMNVSTLELGDSALYLCASSADGIYNSPLHFGNGTRLTVT.

V and J are TRBV5-1 and TRBJ2-5; 9 bases align to TRBD2. The germline V gene has CDR1 SGHRS and CDR2 YFSETQ. With V trimmed by 0 bases and J by 4 bases, 4 bases remained unmatched. The CDR3 is 15 amino acids. The CDR3 is CASSLVAGVGETQYF. As DNA, the CDR3 is TGCGCCAGCAGCTTGGTAGCGGGGGTGGGAGAGACCCAGTACTTC.

This clone was detected many times. The V and J genes are TRBV24-1 and TRBJ2-1, with D perhaps TRBD1 (6 bases). Germline V gives CDR1 KGHDR, CDR2 SFDVKD. The CDR3 loop spans 15 amino acids. Trimming stripped 3 bases from V and 0 bases from J, with 8 bases between. The CDR3 DNA reads TGTGCCACCAGTGATATCAGGGGCTCCTACAATGAGCAGTTCTTC. This translates into CATSDIRGSYNEQFF.

The chain carries TRBV29-1 and TRBJ2-5; D may be TRBD2 (5 bases). The CDR3 extends over 16 amino acids. From germline, CDR1 is SQVTM and CDR2 ANQGSEA. Trimming shortened V by 0 bases and J by 2 bases, and 16 bases separated the two germline ends. CDR3 coding DNA: TGCAGCGTTGAAGAATGGTCGGGAATCGGGCAAGAGACCCAGTACTTC. Translated, it gives CSVEEWSGIGQETQYF.

The chain has TRBV5-6 and TRBJ2-7; perhaps TRBD2 as D (5 bases). From germline, CDR1 is SGHDT and CDR2 YYEEEE. The CDR3 length is 12 residues. Deletions cut 3 bases from V and 2 bases from J, with 6 bases between. Here the CDR3 DNA reads TGTGCCAGCAGCTCCGGGACCTACGAGCAGTACTTC. Protein product: CASSSGTYEQYF.